This T cell receptor (beta chain) was retrieved from a study of cytomegalovirus exposure and HLA in healthy donors. Points from the study as a whole: Rare sequences made up most TCRs, while some public TCRs were found in many donors.

Remarks on this clone: The antigen remains undetermined.

Primers: 60 Vbeta forward and 13 Jbeta reverse. The assay was immunoSEQ multiplex PCR, and TCRdb's table has in-frame clones only and misses some. The table has 95,000 to 150,000 clones, approximately 78% seen once; the top ten hold 8.2%. Material for sequencing was PBMCs. This sequence was found in a woman between 40 and 50 years old in good health and CMV-seropositive.

The CDR3 sequence: CASSPPSQAETQYF. CDR3 bases: TGTGCCAGCTCACCACCTTCGCAAGCGGAGACCCAGTACTTC. This chain links TRBV18 with TRBJ2-5, with D unclear. The CDR3 covers 14 residues. V was cut by 0 bases and J by 5 bases, with 10 bases left in between. Looked up from germline, CDR1 is KGHSH and CDR2 is LQKENI.